This TCR beta chain was profiled in a study of shared clonotypes between healthy human individuals. Across the whole study: Three men and two women, aged 18 to 49, were donors.

CDR3 length: 14 residues. The germline gives CDR1 LNHDA, CDR2 SQIVND (reference sequence). V lost 5 bases and J lost 3, with 13 bases in between. Sequenced by immunoSEQ multiplex PCR; TCRdb stores in-frame clones only, minus some. The sample holds roughly 2.2 million clones, 85% to 95% seen once. Input material: naive CD4+ T cells from PBMCs. As to subset: CD45RA+ positively selected. This chain links TRBV19 with TRBJ1-1, with unresolved D. The clonotype was recovered from a man younger than 35 in good health. Some clones in this sample may be carry-over from other donors' samples. The CDR3 loop reads CASSSRRGDTEAFF. The DNA for the CDR3 is TGTGCCAGTAGTTCCCGCCGGGGAGACACTGAAGCTTTCTTT.